The 20 T cell receptor beta chains below all came from one sample that was sequenced in a study of tumor and adjacent non-tumor tissue in lung cancer. The template was RNA from unsorted bulk tissue. More than 3 cm separated this lung sample from the edge of the tumor. Three rounds of nested PCR, following a modified ARM-PCR protocol, produced the TCRbeta library. MiXCR was run by TCRdb on the multiplex PCR reads, yielding one entry per CDR3 protein. The sample shows 48,000 or so distinct CDR3 sequences, around 60% of them seen only once. Specimen: distant non-tumor lung tissue. Receptors originate from a woman between 70 and 85 years old with non-small cell lung cancer.

On this clonotype itself: With a much larger clone just one base away, this may be a read error. The gene calls are TRBV30 and TRBJ1-5; D uncertain. CDR3 length: 18 residues. The germline gives CDR1 GTSNPN, CDR2 SVGIG (reference sequence). CDR3 loop: CAWSDTSTTVDSIQPQHF. The CDR3 nucleotides read TGTGCCTGGAGTGACACTTCGACGACGGTTGATAGCATTCAGCCCCAGCATTTT.

As concerns this clonotype: The conserved phenylalanine or tryptophan is not found at the CDR3 terminus, so this likely reflects a read error. The chain joins TRBV28 to TRBJ2-7; D may be TRBD1 or TRBD2 (5 bases each). Trimming pared 5 bases from V and 4 bases from J, leaving 18 bases between. Germline lookup yields CDR1 MDHEN and CDR2 SYDVKM. The length of the CDR3 is 15 residues. CDR3 in amino acids: CASSITGRRYYEQYL. CDR3 bases: TGTGCCAGCAGTATCACAGGACGGAGGTATTACGAGCAGTACCTC.

This clonotype has at least ten counts. The rearrangement uses TRBV20-1 and TRBJ2-1; possibly TRBD1 or TRBD2 for D (7 bases each). Trimming took 6 bases from V and 0 from J, leaving 24 bases between them. This CDR3 contains 18 residues. Per the germline V gene, CDR1 is DFQATT and CDR2 is SNEGSKA (reference sequence). The CDR3 sequence is CSARGGGGLAASYNEQFF. The CDR3 DNA is TGCAGTGCCAGGGGGGGTGGCGGGCTAGCGGCCTCCTACAATGAGCAGTTCTTC.

J is TRBJ1-1 and V is TRBV5-5; D call uncertain. Germline-derived CDR1 and CDR2 are SGHKS and YYEKEE (reference sequence). The ends were cut back, 6 bases at V and 3 bases at J, with 12 bases in the middle. The CDR3 covers 13 residues. The CDR3 coding sequence is TGTGCCAGCATCCTGCTAGTAGACACTGAAGCTTTCTTT. Translation: CASILLVDTEAFF.

As DNA, the CDR3 is TGTGCCAGCTCCAGTGGCTACATCTACGAGCAGTACTTC. Translating it yields CASSSGYIYEQYF. J is TRBJ2-7 and V is TRBV6-5; D unclear. From germline, CDR1 is MNHEY and CDR2 SVGAGI. V dropped 8 bases and J dropped 3 bases, with 14 bases sitting between them. The CDR3 extends over 13 amino acids.

For this clonotype: This CDR3 is missing its conserved last phenylalanine or tryptophan, likely due to a read error. The genes are TRBV10-2 and TRBJ1-1, with D hard to call. The CDR3 extends over 15 amino acids. Germline loops: CDR1 WSHSY, CDR2 SAAADI. Between the trimmed V and J ends, which lost 6 bases and 0 bases, there was a span of 14 bases. The CDR3 DNA reads TGCGCCAGCAGCGCGTGGAGCACTCTGAACACTGAAGCTTTCTCT. Protein: CASSAWSTLNTEAFS.

This clonotype has a handful of counts. A much larger clone lies a single base off, so this may be a read error. This likely comes from a read error, as the CDR3 has no conserved phenylalanine or tryptophan at its end. The rearrangement links TRBV5-1 to TRBJ2-1, with TRBD2 identical over 8 bases. This CDR3 is built from 15 residues. Losses at the gene ends were 2 bases for V and 2 bases for J; bases not matched to a gene: 3. The germline V gene encodes CDR1 SGHRS and CDR2 YFSETQ. The CDR3 spells CASSLAGVTYNEQFV. The CDR3 nucleotides read TGCGCCAGCAGCTTAGCGGGAGTAACCTACAATGAGCAGTTCGTC.

The gene calls are TRBV7-3 and TRBJ2-2, with a tentative D call TRBD2 (5 bases). Between the trimmed V and J ends, which lost 5 bases and 1 base, there was a span of 17 bases. The CDR3 is made up of 17 amino acids. Per the germline V gene, CDR1 is SGHTA and CDR2 is FQGTGA. The CDR3 region has the DNA TGTGCCAGCAGCCTAGCCCCTAGTGGGAGGAACACCGGGGAGCTGTTTTTT. This sequence encodes CASSLAPSGRNTGELFF. Supplemented by reference TRBV7-3 and TRBJ2-2, the full variable domain reads GAGVSQTPSNKVTEKGKYVELRCDPISGHTALYWYRQSLGQGPEFLIYFQGTGAADDSGLPNDRFFAVRPEGSVSTLKIQRTERGDSAVYLCASSLAPSGRNTGELFFGEGSRLTVL.

This chain links TRBV6-5 with TRBJ1-1, with TRBD1 as a possible D gene (6 bases). This CDR3 is 15 amino acids long. Germline CDR1 and CDR2: MNHEY and SVGAGI. V was clipped by 0 bases and J by 6 bases, with 14 bases between them. The CDR3 region is CASSYSWGHAAEAFF. DNA for the CDR3: TGTGCCAGCAGTTACTCGTGGGGGCACGCGGCTGAAGCTTTCTTT.

For this clonotype: A junction boundary mismatches the germline segment, possibly from a read error. The chain links TRBV29-1 to TRBJ2-1; D is ambiguous. Germline CDR1 SQVTM, CDR2 ANQGSEA. CDR3 size: 12 residues. The CDR3 spells CSVDRSYNGQFF. The CDR3 DNA sequence: TGCAGCGTTGACAGGTCCTACAATGGGCAGTTCTTT.

The J gene is TRBJ2-7, the V gene TRBV28; D remains unclear. Trimming stripped 2 bases from V and 3 bases from J, with 11 bases between. CDR1 and CDR2 (germline): MDHEN, SYDVKM. CDR3 length: 14 residues. The CDR3 loop reads CASSLRRMVYEQYF. For the CDR3, the DNA is TGTGCCAGCAGTTTACGTCGGATGGTCTACGAGCAGTACTTC. The variable domain in full, with the rest retrieved from reference TRBV28 and TRBJ2-7, is DVKVTQSSRYLVKRTGEKVFLECVQDMDHENMFWYRQDPGLGLRLIYFSYDVKMKEKGDIPEGYSVSREKKERFSLILESASTNQTSMYLCASSLRRMVYEQYFGPGTRLTVT.

This clonotype has more than one count but fewer than ten. V is TRBV28 and J is TRBJ1-5; a possible D gene is TRBD1 (5 bases). Trimming removed 6 bases from V and 16 bases from J, with 31 bases in between. The CDR3 is 16 residues long. Germline V lookup: CDR1 MDHEN, CDR2 SYDVKM. The CDR3 loop is CASRQSTGYSNQPRHF. As DNA, the CDR3 is TGTGCCAGCAGACAATCTACAGGTTATAGCAATCAGCCCCGACATTTT.

The genes are TRBV5-4 and TRBJ2-7; 9 positions match TRBD2. In germline, CDR1 is SGHNT, CDR2 YYREEE (reference sequence). Germline trimming cut 6 bases from V and 0 bases from J; bases unmatched to any gene: 10. This CDR3 has 16 residues. CDR3: CASTSPTSGPSYEQYF. The CDR3 DNA reads as TGTGCCAGCACTTCCCCTACTAGCGGGCCCTCCTACGAGCAGTACTTC.

Turning to this clonotype: Its ends do not fully match the called genes, so a read error is possible. This chain links TRBV12-3 or TRBV12-4 with TRBJ1-2, with D possibly TRBD1 on 5 matching bases. The CDR3 covers 11 residues. CDR3 sequence reads: CASTLGDGYAF. In DNA form, the CDR3 reads TGTGCCAGTACTTTGGGGGATGGCTACGCCTTC.

Remarks on this clonotype: A much larger clone lies one base from this, so it may be a read error. CDR3 sequence: CASSPGGEETQYF. The CDR3, as DNA: TGTGCCAGCAGCCCTGGGGGGGAAGAGACCCAGTACTTC. The chain has TRBV28 and TRBJ2-5, with 7 bases that match TRBD2. Per the germline V gene, CDR1 is MDHEN and CDR2 is SYDVKM. This CDR3 spans 13 amino acids. With V trimmed by 6 bases and J by 3 bases, 4 bases remained unmatched. Together with reference TRBV28 and TRBJ2-5, the CDR3 gives the full variable domain: DVKVTQSSRYLVKRTGEKVFLECVQDMDHENMFWYRQDPGLGLRLIYFSYDVKMKEKGDIPEGYSVSREKKERFSLILESASTNQTSMYLCASSPGGEETQYFGPGTRLLVL.

Comments on this clonotype: A junction boundary mismatches the germline segment, possibly from a read error. This chain joins TRBV25-1 and TRBJ1-2; the D gene is possibly TRBD1 (6 bases). Germline V gene data show CDR1 as MGHDK and CDR2 as SYGVNS. This CDR3 has 12 amino acids. DNA for the CDR3: TGTTCCAGCAGTGAAGGGGGTTCGTGCTACACCTTC. Translation: CSSSEGGSCYTF.

The gene calls are TRBV7-9 and TRBJ2-5; D is possibly TRBD2 (6 bases). Per the germline V gene, CDR1 is SEHNR and CDR2 is FQNEAQ (reference sequence). This CDR3 region has 19 residues. The germline V and J ends were trimmed by 4 bases and 3 bases, with 27 bases remaining between them. CDR3 bases: TGTGCCAGCAGCTACCGTCTTAGCTGGAGGGCCGAGGCGAAAGAGACCCAGTACTTC. This codes for CASSYRLSWRAEAKETQYF.

In the case of this clonotype: A much larger clone lies a single base off, so this may be a read error. The rearrangement uses TRBV28 and TRBJ2-2, with 7 bases aligning to TRBD2. The CDR3 covers 13 residues. Trimming removed 8 bases from V and 6 bases from J; junction bases left unmatched: 6. Germline V CDR1 and CDR2: MDHEN, SYDVKM. The CDR3 DNA reads as TGTGCCAGCGGGAGGGCCGTGGCCGGGGAGCTGTTTTTT. Translating it yields CASGRAVAGELFF. The full variable domain, rest sourced from reference TRBV28 and TRBJ2-2, is DVKVTQSSRYLVKRTGEKVFLECVQDMDHENMFWYRQDPGLGLRLIYFSYDVKMKEKGDIPEGYSVSREKKERFSLILESASTNQTSMYLCASGRAVAGELFFGEGSRLTVL.

Of note for this clonotype: This is likely a read error, given that the CDR3 carries no conserved phenylalanine or tryptophan at its end. V and J are TRBV4-1 and TRBJ1-1; a possible D gene is TRBD1 (5 bases). CDR1 is MGHRA and CDR2 is YSYEKL in the germline V gene. The CDR3 extends over 13 amino acids. Trimming cost V 6 bases and J 1 base, with 9 bases left between them. This chain's CDR3 is CASSKDRNTEAFL. The CDR3 nucleotides read TGCGCCAGCAGTAAAGACAGGAACACTGAAGCTTTCCTT.

For this clonotype: At one boundary the junction diverges from the germline segment, which might be a read error. V is TRBV4-1 and J is TRBJ2-7; a possible D gene is TRBD1 (6 bases). The length of the CDR3 is 15 residues. Germline CDR1 and CDR2: MGHRA and YSYEKL. In nucleotides, the CDR3 is TGCGCCAGCAGCCAAGAGGGCAGGGGAATCTACGAGCTGTATTTC. This gives the protein CASSQEGRGIYELYF.